Only a few counts were recorded for the clone carrying this T cell receptor (beta chain). Antigen specificity is unknown. These data belong to a study of CD8 T cells in ankylosing spondylitis. Study conclusions and caveats: Clones linked to disease were reported to show significant enrichment in matched ankylosing spondylitis synovial fluid.

It was by quantitative 5'-RACE with molecular barcodes that TCR beta libraries were made. TCRdb re-called the 5' RACE reads with MiXCR, one entry per CDR3 protein. Here the sample spans tens of thousands of distinct CDR3 sequences, roughly 17% being singletons. The CDR3 runs 15 residues. The junction had 5 bases not matched to a gene; V was cut back by 1 base and J by 4 bases. Germline V gene data show CDR1 as SGHTA and CDR2 as FQGNSA. This TCR derives from a male donor with ankylosing spondylitis or in good health (not recorded which). The chain uses TRBV7-2 and TRBJ2-5; 8 bases are a match to TRBD1. The material sequenced was blood. The CDR3 nucleotides read TGTGCCAGCAGCTTAGTTACAGGGGGTGCAGAGACCCAGTACTTC. Amino acids: CASSLVTGGAETQYF.